This T cell receptor (beta chain) was found in a study of neurological immune-mediated disorders. Whole-study findings and limits: The absence of shared CDR3 amino acid sequences among expanded clones across subjects suggests private repertoires in all groups. Falling below healthy controls, multiple sclerosis showed the least TCR clonal expansion, while HTLV-1-associated myelopathy showed the most. Phylogenetic analysis grouped 18 of 34 multiple sclerosis patients' repertoires together, suggesting a possible repertoire signature.

V shed 2 bases, J shed 10 bases, and the junction held 8 bases outside the gene matches. The CDR3 is 13 amino acids. Looked up from germline, CDR1 is SGDLS and CDR2 is YYNGEE. The cDNA was synthesized by 5'RACE incorporating 10-nucleotide random UMIs. TCRdb used MiXCR to reprocess the 5' RACE reads, holding one entry per CDR3 protein. The sample has tens of thousands of distinct CDR3 sequences, around 5% seen once. This clonotype appeared many times. The antigen remains unidentified. This clonotype originated in a woman aged 45-59 years with multiple sclerosis. V usage is TRBV9 and J usage is TRBJ1-1, with TRBD1 matching 7 bases. The sample taken for sequencing was PBMCs. The CDR3: CASSVGTELGAFF. CDR3 bases: TGTGCCAGCAGCGTCGGGACAGAATTGGGAGCTTTCTTT.